This T cell receptor beta chain is from a study of blood T cell repertoires in COVID-19. In the study overall: Sample material is recorded as cDNA or gDNA derived from T cells, B-cell-depleted T cells, or PBMCs.

Generated by immunoSEQ multiplex PCR, the TCRdb table keeps only in-frame clones and is missing some. The repertoire consists of about 210,000 clones, with about 80% occurring once and the leading ten covering over 6%. In germline, CDR1 is MNHEY, CDR2 SMNVEV (reference sequence). This CDR3 has 12 amino acids. Unmatched junction bases numbered 4, after V lost 8 bases and J lost 9 bases. As to this clone: Additional DNA sequences in this sample encode the identical CDR3.

This TCR came from a woman older than 75 with COVID-19, enrolled during active disease. The genes are TRBV27 and TRBJ1-6, with TRBD1 matching 7 bases. Sequencing was performed on peripheral blood. CDR3 coding DNA: TGTGCCAGCCGACAGGGAGCTTCACCCCTCCACTTT. As protein: CASRQGASPLHF.